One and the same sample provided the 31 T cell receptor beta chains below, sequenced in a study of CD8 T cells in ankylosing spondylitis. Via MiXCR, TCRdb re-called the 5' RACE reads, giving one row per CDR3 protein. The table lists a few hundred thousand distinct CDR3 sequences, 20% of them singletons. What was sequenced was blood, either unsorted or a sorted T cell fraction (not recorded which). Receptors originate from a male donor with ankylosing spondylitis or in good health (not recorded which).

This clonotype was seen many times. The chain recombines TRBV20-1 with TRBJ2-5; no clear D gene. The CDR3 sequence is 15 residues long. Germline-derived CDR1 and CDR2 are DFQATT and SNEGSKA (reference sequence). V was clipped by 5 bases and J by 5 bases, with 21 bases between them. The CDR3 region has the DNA TGCAGTGCTTCCGATGACCGTATACGGTGGGAGACCCAGTACTTC. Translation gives CSASDDRIRWETQYF.

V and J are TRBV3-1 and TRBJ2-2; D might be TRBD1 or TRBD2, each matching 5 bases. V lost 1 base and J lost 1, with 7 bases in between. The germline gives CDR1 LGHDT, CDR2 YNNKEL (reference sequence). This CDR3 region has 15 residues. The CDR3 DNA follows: TGTGCCAGCAGCCAAGTGGGGGTGAACACCGGGGAGCTGTTTTTT. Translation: CASSQVGVNTGELFF.

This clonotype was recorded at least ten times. The CDR3 DNA sequence: TGTGCCAGCAGGCCCTCAGGGTGGATCGAGCAGTACTTC. Translating it yields CASRPSGWIEQYF. The gene calls are TRBV12-3 or TRBV12-4 and TRBJ2-7, with a weak D call TRBD1 (5 bases). V lost 6 bases and J lost 6, with 15 bases in between. This CDR3 comprises 13 residues.

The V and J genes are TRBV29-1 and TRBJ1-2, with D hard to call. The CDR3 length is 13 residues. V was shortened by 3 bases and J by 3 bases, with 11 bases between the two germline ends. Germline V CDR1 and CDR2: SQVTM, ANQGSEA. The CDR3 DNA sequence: TGCAGCGTTGACGTGGACGGTGACTATGGCTACACCTTC. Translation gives CSVDVDGDYGYTF.

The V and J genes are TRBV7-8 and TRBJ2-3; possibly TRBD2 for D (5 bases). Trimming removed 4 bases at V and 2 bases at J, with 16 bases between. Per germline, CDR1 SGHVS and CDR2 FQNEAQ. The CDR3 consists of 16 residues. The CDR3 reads CASSYGLQTATDTQYF. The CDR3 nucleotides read TGTGCCAGCAGCTATGGACTCCAGACCGCCACAGATACGCAGTATTTT.

The CDR3: CASSPQGGEQYF. DNA of the CDR3: TGTGCCAGCTCACCACAGGGGGGAGAGCAGTACTTC. The V and J genes are TRBV18 and TRBJ2-7; perhaps D is TRBD1 or TRBD2 (6 bases each). V lost 1 base and J lost 7, with 8 bases in between. The V gene's germline CDR1 is KGHSH and CDR2 LQKENI. The CDR3 sequence is 12 residues long.

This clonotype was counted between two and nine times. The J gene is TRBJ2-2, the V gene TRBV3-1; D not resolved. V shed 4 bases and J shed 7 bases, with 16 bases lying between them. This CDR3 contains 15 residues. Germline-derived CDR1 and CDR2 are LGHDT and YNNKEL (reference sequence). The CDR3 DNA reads TGTGCCAGCAGCCTTAGATTAGGCGGTATCGGGGAGCTGTTTTTT. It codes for CASSLRLGGIGELFF.

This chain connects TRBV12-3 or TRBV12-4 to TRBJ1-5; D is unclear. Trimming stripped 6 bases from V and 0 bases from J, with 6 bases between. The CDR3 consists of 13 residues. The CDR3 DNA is TGTGCCAGCAGGACCAATAGCAATCAGCCCCAGCATTTT. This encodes CASRTNSNQPQHF.

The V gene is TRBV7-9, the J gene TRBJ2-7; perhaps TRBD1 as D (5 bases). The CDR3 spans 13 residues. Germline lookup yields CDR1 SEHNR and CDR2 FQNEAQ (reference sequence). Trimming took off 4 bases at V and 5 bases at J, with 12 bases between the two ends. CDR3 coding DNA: TGTGCCAGCAGCTCGGCATGGGGCGACGAGCAGTACTTC. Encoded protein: CASSSAWGDEQYF.

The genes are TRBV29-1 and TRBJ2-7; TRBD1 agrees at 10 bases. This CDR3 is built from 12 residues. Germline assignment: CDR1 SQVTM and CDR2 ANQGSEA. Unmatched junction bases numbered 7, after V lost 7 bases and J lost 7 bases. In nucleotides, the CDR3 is TGCAGCGCCCAGACAGGGGGCTGGGAGCAGTACTTC. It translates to CSAQTGGWEQYF.

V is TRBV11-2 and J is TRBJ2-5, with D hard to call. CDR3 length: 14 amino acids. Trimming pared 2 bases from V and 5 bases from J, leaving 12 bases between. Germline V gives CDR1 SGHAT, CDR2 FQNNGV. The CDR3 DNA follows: TGTGCCAGCAGCTTATCGGTTGAGCAGGAGACCCAGTACTTC. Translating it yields CASSLSVEQETQYF.

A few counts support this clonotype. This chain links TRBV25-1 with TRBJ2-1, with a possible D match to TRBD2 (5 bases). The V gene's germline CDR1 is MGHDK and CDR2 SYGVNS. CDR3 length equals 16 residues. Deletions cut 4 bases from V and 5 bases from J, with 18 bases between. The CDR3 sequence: CASSVVRTEEDNEQFF. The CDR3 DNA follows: TGTGCCAGCAGTGTTGTAAGGACCGAGGAGGACAATGAGCAGTTCTTC. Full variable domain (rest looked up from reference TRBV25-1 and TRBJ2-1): EADIYQTPRYLVIGTGKKITLECSQTMGHDKMYWYQQDPGMELHLIHYSYGVNSTEKGDLSSESTVSRIRTEHFPLTLESARPSHTSQYLCASSVVRTEEDNEQFFGPGTRLTVL.

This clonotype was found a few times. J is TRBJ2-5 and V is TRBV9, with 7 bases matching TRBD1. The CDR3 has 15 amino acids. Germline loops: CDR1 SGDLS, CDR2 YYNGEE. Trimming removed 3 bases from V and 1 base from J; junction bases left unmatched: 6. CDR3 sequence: CASSDRGLGQETQYF. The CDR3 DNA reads TGTGCCAGCAGCGACAGGGGATTGGGCCAAGAGACCCAGTACTTC.

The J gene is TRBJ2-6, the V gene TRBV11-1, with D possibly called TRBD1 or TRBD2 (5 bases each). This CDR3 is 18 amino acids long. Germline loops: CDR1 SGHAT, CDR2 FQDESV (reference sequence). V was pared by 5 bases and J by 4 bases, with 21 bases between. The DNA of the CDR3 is TGTGCCAGCAGCCCCCGGGAAGGGGAAGGGACCGGGGCCAACGTCCTGACTTTC. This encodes CASSPREGEGTGANVLTF. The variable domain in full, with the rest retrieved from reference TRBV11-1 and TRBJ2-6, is EAEVAQSPRYKITEKSQAVAFWCDPISGHATLYWYRQILGQGPELLVQFQDESVVDDSQLPKDRFSAERLKGVDSTLKIQPAELGDSAMYLCASSPREGEGTGANVLTFGAGSRLTVL.

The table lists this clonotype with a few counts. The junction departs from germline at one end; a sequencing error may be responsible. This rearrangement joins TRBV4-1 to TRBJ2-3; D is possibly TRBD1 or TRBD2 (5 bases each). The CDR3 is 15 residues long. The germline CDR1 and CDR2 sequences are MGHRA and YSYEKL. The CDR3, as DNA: TGCGCCAGCAGCCAAGAGGGGCGGGTCACAGATGCGCAGTATTTT. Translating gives CASSQEGRVTDAQYF.

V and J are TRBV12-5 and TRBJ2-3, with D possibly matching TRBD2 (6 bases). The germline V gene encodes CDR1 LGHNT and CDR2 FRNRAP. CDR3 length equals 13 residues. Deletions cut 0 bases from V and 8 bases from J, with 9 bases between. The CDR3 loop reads CASGLVLGGTQYF. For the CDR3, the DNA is TGTGCTAGTGGTTTGGTACTGGGGGGTACGCAGTATTTT.

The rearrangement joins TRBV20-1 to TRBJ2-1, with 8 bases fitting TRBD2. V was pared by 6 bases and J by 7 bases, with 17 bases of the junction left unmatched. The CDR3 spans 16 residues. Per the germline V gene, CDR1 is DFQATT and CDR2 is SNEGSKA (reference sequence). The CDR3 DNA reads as TGCAGTGCCGCCGGATGGGGCGGGGGGCGCCTAAATGAGCAGTTCTTC. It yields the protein CSAAGWGGGRLNEQFF.

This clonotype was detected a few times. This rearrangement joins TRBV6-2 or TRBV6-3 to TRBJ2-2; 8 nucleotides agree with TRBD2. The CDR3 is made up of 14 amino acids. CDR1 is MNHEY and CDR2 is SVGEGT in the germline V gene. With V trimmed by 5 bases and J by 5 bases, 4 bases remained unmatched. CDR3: CASSHGGETGELFF. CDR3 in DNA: TGTGCCAGCAGTCACGGGGGGGAAACCGGGGAGCTGTTTTTT.

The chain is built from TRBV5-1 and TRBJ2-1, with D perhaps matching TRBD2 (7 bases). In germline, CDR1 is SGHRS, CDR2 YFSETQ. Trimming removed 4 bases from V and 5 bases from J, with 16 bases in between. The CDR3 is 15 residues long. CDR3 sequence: CASSAAGGPDNEQFF. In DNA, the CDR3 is TGCGCCAGCAGCGCCGCCGGGGGGCCGGACAATGAGCAGTTCTTC.

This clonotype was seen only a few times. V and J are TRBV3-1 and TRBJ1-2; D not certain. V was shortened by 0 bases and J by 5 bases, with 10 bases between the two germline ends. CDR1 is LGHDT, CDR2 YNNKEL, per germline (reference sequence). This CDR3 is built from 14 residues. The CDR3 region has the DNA TGTGCCAGCAGCCAAGAATGGCCGGAATATGGCTACACCTTC. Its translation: CASSQEWPEYGYTF.

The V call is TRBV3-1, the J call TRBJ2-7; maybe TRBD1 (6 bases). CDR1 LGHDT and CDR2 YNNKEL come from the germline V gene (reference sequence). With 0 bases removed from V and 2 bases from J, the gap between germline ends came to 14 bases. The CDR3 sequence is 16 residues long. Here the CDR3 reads CASSQDRGGYPYEQYF. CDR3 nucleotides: TGTGCCAGCAGCCAAGATCGTGGGGGCTACCCCTACGAGCAGTACTTC.

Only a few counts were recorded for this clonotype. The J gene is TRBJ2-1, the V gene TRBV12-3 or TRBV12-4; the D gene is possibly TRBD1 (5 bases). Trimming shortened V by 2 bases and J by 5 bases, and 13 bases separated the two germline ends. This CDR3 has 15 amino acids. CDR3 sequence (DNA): TGTGCCAGCAGTTTATCAGGGTTAAGGGACAATGAGCAGTTCTTC. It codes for CASSLSGLRDNEQFF.

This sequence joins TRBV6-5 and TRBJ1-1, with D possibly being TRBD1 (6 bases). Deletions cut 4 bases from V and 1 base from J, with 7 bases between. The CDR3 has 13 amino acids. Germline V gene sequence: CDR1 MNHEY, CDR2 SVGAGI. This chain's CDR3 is CASSSDRNTEAFF. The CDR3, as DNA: TGTGCCAGCAGTTCGGACAGGAACACTGAAGCTTTCTTT.

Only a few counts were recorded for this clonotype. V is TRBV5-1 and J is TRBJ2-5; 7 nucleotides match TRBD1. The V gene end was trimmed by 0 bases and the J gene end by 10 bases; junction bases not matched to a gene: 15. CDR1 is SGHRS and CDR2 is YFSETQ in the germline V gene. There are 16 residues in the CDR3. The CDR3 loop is CASSLGTIRRGSDQYF. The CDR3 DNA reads TGCGCCAGCAGCTTGGGTACGATACGCAGGGGGTCGGACCAGTACTTC.

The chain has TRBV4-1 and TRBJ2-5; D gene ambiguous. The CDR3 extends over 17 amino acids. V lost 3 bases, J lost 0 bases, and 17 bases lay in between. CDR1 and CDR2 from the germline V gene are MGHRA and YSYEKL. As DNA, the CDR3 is TGCGCCAGCAGCCAGGGCTTTGTGGGCAGTAACCAAGAGACCCAGTACTTC. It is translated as CASSQGFVGSNQETQYF.

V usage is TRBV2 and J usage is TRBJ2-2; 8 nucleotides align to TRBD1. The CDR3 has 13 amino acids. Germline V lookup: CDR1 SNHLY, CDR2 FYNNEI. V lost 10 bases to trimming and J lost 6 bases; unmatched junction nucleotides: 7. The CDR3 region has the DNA TGTGCCACCCGGACAGGGACGCCCGGGGAGCTGTTTTTT. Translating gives CATRTGTPGELFF.

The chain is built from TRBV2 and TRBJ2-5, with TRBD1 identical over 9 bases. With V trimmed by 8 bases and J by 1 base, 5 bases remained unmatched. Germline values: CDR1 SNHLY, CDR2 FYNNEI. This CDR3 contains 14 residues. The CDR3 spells CASLKQGAQETQYF. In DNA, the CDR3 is TGTGCCAGCCTTAAACAGGGGGCCCAAGAGACCCAGTACTTC.

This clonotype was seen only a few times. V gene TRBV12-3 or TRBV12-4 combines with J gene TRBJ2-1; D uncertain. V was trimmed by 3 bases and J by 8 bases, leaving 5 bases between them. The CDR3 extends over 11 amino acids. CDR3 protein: CASSFPDEQFF. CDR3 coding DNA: TGTGCCAGCAGTTTTCCCGATGAGCAGTTCTTC.

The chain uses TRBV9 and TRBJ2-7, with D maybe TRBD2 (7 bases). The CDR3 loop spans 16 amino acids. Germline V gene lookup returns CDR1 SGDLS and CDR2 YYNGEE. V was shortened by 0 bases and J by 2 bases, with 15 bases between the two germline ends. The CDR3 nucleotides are TGTGCCAGCAGCGTAGGAGGCGGCGGGGGCGCCTACGAGCAGTACTTC. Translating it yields CASSVGGGGGAYEQYF.

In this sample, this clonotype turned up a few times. The CDR3 region has the DNA TGTGCCAGCAGTGACTCGAGGGTCGGGGAGCTGTTTTTT. It codes for CASSDSRVGELFF. V gene TRBV6-4 combines with J gene TRBJ2-2; TRBD2 is a possible D gene (5 bases). The CDR3 spans 13 residues. Germline CDR1 is MRHNA and CDR2 is SNTAGT. The V end was cut by 0 bases, the J end by 7 bases, with 6 bases between.

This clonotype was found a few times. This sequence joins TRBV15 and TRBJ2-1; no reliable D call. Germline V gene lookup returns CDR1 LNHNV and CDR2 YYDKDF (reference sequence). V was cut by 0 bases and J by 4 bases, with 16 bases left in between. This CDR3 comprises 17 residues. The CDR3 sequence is CATSRDLWPWAYNEQFF. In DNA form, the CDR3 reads TGTGCCACCAGCAGAGATCTTTGGCCCTGGGCTTACAATGAGCAGTTCTTC.